The next 18 T cell receptor beta chains were all read from a single sample in a study of Ad26.COV2.S vaccination and SARS-CoV-2 variants. Only in-frame clones appear in the TCRdb table, and some are missing; sequencing was by immunoSEQ multiplex PCR. The table has around 300,000 clones, 65% to 90% seen once. The treatment here: some 20 received Ad26.COV2.S at low or high dose, single or two shots; about 5 received placebo; per-sample allocation not given. Following the first vaccine or placebo injection, samples were taken on day 63. The sample in question was peripheral blood, obtained in a trial of Ad26.COV2.S vaccine versus placebo. The receptors stem from a person between 18 and 59 years old who received the Ad26.COV2.S COVID-19 vaccine or a placebo.

The V call is TRBV7-9, the J call TRBJ2-7; 13 bases map to TRBD2. CDR1 SEHNR and CDR2 FQNEAQ come from the germline V gene (reference sequence). V gave up 3 bases and J gave up 5 bases; unmatched junction bases: 7. The CDR3 is made up of 16 amino acids. Written as DNA, the CDR3 is TGTGCCAGCAGCTTCTTACTAGCGGGAGGGGGCGACGAGCAGTACTTC. It is translated as CASSFLLAGGGDEQYF. The full variable domain, completed using reference TRBV7-9 and TRBJ2-7, is DTGVSQNPRHKITKRGQNVTFRCDPISEHNRLYWYRQTLGQGPEFLTYFQNEAQLEKSRLLSDRFSAERPKGSFSTLEIQRTEQGDSAMYLCASSFLLAGGGDEQYFGPGTRLTVT.

This rearrangement joins TRBV23-1 to TRBJ2-1, with D perhaps TRBD2 (6 bases). TRBV23-1 is sorted into the ORF group, with uncertain function. Trimming left V 5 bases short and J 5 bases short, with 16 bases between. There are 15 residues in the CDR3. The CDR3 reads CASSTSNEDNNEQFF. CDR3 DNA: TGCGCCAGCAGTACTAGCAACGAGGATAACAATGAGCAGTTCTTC.

Worth noting for this clone: The same CDR3 can be traced to other DNA sequences in this sample. The chain is built from TRBV18 and TRBJ1-5; D gene unclear. Germline assignment: CDR1 KGHSH and CDR2 LQKENI. V was trimmed by 3 bases and J by 0 bases, leaving 6 bases between them. The CDR3 covers 14 residues. In DNA, the CDR3 is TGTGCCAGCTCACCGGGATATAGCAATCAGCCCCAGCATTTT. Amino acids: CASSPGYSNQPQHF.

This clone was seen more than once but under ten times. The chain has TRBV3-1 (or the pseudogene TRBV3-2) and TRBJ2-1; D may be TRBD2 (5 bases). Germline-derived CDR1 and CDR2 are LGHDT and YNNKEL (reference sequence). The CDR3 is made up of 13 amino acids. V lost 0 bases, J lost 7 bases, and 7 bases lay in between. Written as DNA, the CDR3 is TGTGCCAGCAGCCAAGATGGGAGAAATGAGCAGTTCTTC. Protein sequence: CASSQDGRNEQFF.

The chain is built from TRBV4-1 and TRBJ2-7; TRBD1 aligns across 7 bases. CDR1 is MGHRA and CDR2 is YSYEKL in the germline V gene. V was clipped by 4 bases and J by 0 bases; unmatched bases: 9. This CDR3 has 16 residues. CDR3 residues: CASSPSRQGGSYEQYF. The CDR3 DNA follows: TGCGCCAGCAGCCCGAGCAGACAGGGTGGCTCCTACGAGCAGTACTTC.

In this sample, this clone turned up a few times. The rearrangement joins TRBV19 to TRBJ2-7; tentatively, D is TRBD2 (6 bases). The germline V gene encodes CDR1 LNHDA and CDR2 SQIVND (reference sequence). The CDR3 has 14 residues. The ends were cut back, 4 bases at V and 4 bases at J, with 14 bases in the middle. In nucleotides, the CDR3 is TGTGCCAGTAGTACCCCGGGACTGACATACGAGCAGTACTTC. The encoded protein is CASSTPGLTYEQYF.

CDR3 in amino acids: CAISESPGQGLTGNTIYF. The DNA of the CDR3 is TGTGCCATCAGTGAGTCCCCGGGACAGGGGCTAACTGGAAACACCATATATTTT. The chain has TRBV10-3 and TRBJ1-3, with 10 bases identical to TRBD1. The CDR3 has 18 residues. Per the germline V gene, CDR1 is ENHRY and CDR2 is SYGVKD. J lost 2 bases, V lost 0 bases, and 7 bases had no gene match.

The CDR3 region has the DNA TGTGCCTCCCGCGGGCAGGGGGCTCGTGAGCAGTACTTC. It codes for CASRGQGAREQYF. The chain couples TRBV28 to TRBJ2-7; 8 positions agree with TRBD1. The trim removed 11 bases at V and 7 bases at J, leaving 13 bases unmatched. The CDR3 extends over 13 amino acids. Germline CDR1 is MDHEN and CDR2 is SYDVKM.

The V and J genes are TRBV7-7 and TRBJ2-5, with D perhaps matching TRBD1 (6 bases). Germline CDR1 SSHAT, CDR2 FNYEAQ (reference sequence). V dropped 5 bases and J dropped 5 bases, with 9 bases sitting between them. The CDR3 spans 12 residues. CDR3 in DNA: TGTGCCAGCAGCGTTCAGGGGGAGACCCAGTACTTC. Translation: CASSVQGETQYF.

V usage is TRBV9 and J usage is TRBJ1-4; 7 nucleotides agree with TRBD1. CDR1 is SGDLS and CDR2 is YYNGEE in the germline V gene. Trimming took 4 bases from V and 4 from J; bases not matched to a gene: 10. The CDR3 runs 16 residues. This CDR3 is CASSPREGGINEKLFF. CDR3 DNA: TGTGCCAGCAGCCCCCGGGAAGGGGGCATTAATGAAAAACTGTTTTTT.

The chain links TRBV19 to TRBJ1-1; unclear D gene. Looked up from germline, CDR1 is LNHDA and CDR2 is SQIVND (reference sequence). The CDR3 sequence is 13 residues long. The germline V and J ends were trimmed by 5 bases and 4 bases, with 11 bases remaining between them. CDR3 bases: TGTGCCAGTAGTTTTGACCCGCTCACTGAAGCTTTCTTT. Protein sequence: CASSFDPLTEAFF.

V is TRBV7-8 and J is TRBJ1-4, with D tentatively TRBD1 (5 bases). This CDR3 spans 14 amino acids. Trimming removed 5 bases from V and 5 bases from J, with 12 bases in between. The germline CDR1 and CDR2 sequences are SGHVS and FQNEAQ. CDR3 nucleotide sequence: TGTGCCAGCAGCCTAGGGACTGTAAATGAAAAACTGTTTTTT. Residues: CASSLGTVNEKLFF.

The chain links TRBV6-2 or TRBV6-3 to TRBJ2-7; no clear D gene. The CDR3 consists of 11 residues. V lost 3 bases and J 7 bases, leaving 7 bases between the germline ends. Per the germline V gene, CDR1 is MNHEY and CDR2 is SVGEGT. The CDR3 nucleotides are TGTGCCAGCAGTTATGGAACGGAGCAGTACTTC. This codes for CASSYGTEQYF.

The chain uses TRBV9 and TRBJ2-3; the D gene is possibly TRBD2 (6 bases). The CDR3 runs 15 residues. Trimming removed 4 bases at V and 6 bases at J, with 18 bases between. Germline V gives CDR1 SGDLS, CDR2 YYNGEE. CDR3 sequence: CASSPRTTHWDTQYF. The CDR3 bases are TGTGCCAGCAGCCCTCGGACTACCCATTGGGATACGCAGTATTTT.

The chain couples TRBV3-1 (or the pseudogene TRBV3-2) to TRBJ2-7; possible D gene TRBD1, 7 bases. With 4 bases removed from V and 2 bases from J, the gap between germline ends came to 9 bases. Germline lookup yields CDR1 LGHDT and CDR2 YNNKEL (reference sequence). The CDR3 sequence is 13 residues long. The DNA for the CDR3 is TGTGCCAGCAGCCCCAGGGGGGCCTACGAGCAGTACTTC. This sequence encodes CASSPRGAYEQYF.

The chain uses TRBV12-5 and TRBJ2-2, with D hard to call. Per germline, CDR1 LGHNT and CDR2 FRNRAP. Trimming took off 5 bases at V and 0 bases at J, with 13 bases between the two ends. The CDR3 is 16 amino acids. The CDR3 region is CASGILSYTNTGELFF. The CDR3 bases are TGTGCTAGTGGTATACTTAGCTACACGAACACCGGGGAGCTGTTTTTT.

This clone was recorded only once. V usage is TRBV4-2 and J usage is TRBJ2-7; no reliable D call. This CDR3 is built from 16 residues. Per germline, CDR1 LGHNA and CDR2 YNFKEQ. Trimming removed 0 bases at V and 2 bases at J, with 14 bases between. In DNA, the CDR3 is TGTGCCAGCAGCCAAGATTTATCTAAGTCCACCTACGAGCAGTACTTC. This translates into CASSQDLSKSTYEQYF.

The rearrangement uses TRBV28 and TRBJ1-5; D is possibly TRBD1 (5 bases). The germline V gene has CDR1 MDHEN and CDR2 SYDVKM. Trimming cost V 5 bases and J 4 bases, with 18 bases left between them. This CDR3 is built from 16 residues. The CDR3 DNA reads as TGTGCCAGCAGTCTTCCGTCCTTGACAGTAAATCAGCCCCAGCATTTT. Protein: CASSLPSLTVNQPQHF.